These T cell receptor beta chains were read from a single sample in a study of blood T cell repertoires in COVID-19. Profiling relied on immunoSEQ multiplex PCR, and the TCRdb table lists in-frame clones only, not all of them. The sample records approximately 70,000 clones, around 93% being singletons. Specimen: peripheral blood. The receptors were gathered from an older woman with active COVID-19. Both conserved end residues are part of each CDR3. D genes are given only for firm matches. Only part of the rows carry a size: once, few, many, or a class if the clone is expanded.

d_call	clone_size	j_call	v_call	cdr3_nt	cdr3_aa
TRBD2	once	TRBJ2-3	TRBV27	TGTGCCAGCAGATCTCCCCACCTAGCGGGAATACCCGATACGCAGTATTTT	CASRSPHLAGIPDTQYF
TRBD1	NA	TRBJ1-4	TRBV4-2	TGTGCCAGCAGCCAACTGGGACAGGGAGGCGAAAAACTGTTTTTT	CASSQLGQGGEKLFF
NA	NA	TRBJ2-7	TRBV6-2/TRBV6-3	TGTGCCAGCAGTTTATCACCGGTCTACGAGCAGTACTTC	CASSLSPVYEQYF
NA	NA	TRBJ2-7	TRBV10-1	TGCGCCAGAAGCCGGGACATTCAATTCCTCTACGAGCAGTACTTC	CARSRDIQFLYEQYF
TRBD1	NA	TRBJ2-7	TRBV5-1	TGCGCCAGCAGCTTGGGCCTACAGGGGGCGTCGTACGAGCAGTACTTC	CASSLGLQGASYEQYF
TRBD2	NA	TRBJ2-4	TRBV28	TGTGCCAGCAGTTTAGGGAGGGTCGGGCTAGCCAAAAACATTCAGTACTTC	CASSLGRVGLAKNIQYF
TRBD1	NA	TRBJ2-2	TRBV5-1	TGCGCCAGCAGCCCCGACATCAGACAGGGGGTGATAAGTTCCGGGGAGCTGTTTTTT	CASSPDIRQGVISSGELFF
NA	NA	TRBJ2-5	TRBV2	TGTGCCAGCAGCGCTAGCGAGAGGGAGACCCAGTACTTC	CASSASERETQYF
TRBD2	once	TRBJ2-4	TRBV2	TGTGCCAGCCAGAGGGGACTAGCGGGAGGCCACGGAAACATTCAGTACTTC	CASQRGLAGGHGNIQYF
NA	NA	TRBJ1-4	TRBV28	TGTGCCAGCAGTTTCATCGGGGCAGGGGCTGAAAAACTGTTTTTT	CASSFIGAGAEKLFF
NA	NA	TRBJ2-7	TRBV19	TGTGCCAGTAGTATACCGGGACAAGGCTCCTACGAGCAGTACTTC	CASSIPGQGSYEQYF
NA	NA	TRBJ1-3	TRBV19	TGTGCCAGTAGCCCTACGCCACCGAACACCATATATTTT	CASSPTPPNTIYF
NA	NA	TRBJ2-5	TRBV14	TGTGCCAGCAGCCAAGGCTGGGCAGAGACCCAGTACTTC	CASSQGWAETQYF
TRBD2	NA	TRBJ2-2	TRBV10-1	TGCGCCAGCAGCCGGACTGGACTAGCGGGAGTAACGAACACCGGGGAGCTGTTTTTT	CASSRTGLAGVTNTGELFF
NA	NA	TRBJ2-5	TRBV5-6	TGTGCCAGCAGTTCCCTCCGGGGGGCACAAGAGACCCAGTACTTC	CASSSLRGAQETQYF
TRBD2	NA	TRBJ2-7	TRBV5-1	TGCGCCAGCAGCGTGGGACTAGCGGGTGCCGAGCAGTACTTC	CASSVGLAGAEQYF
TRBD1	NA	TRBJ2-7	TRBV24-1	TGTGCCACCAGTGATCCCCGGGACAGGACCTACGAGCAGTACTTC	CATSDPRDRTYEQYF
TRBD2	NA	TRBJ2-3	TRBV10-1	TGCGCCAGCCGTAAAGCGGGAGTGTACGATACGCAGTATTTT	CASRKAGVYDTQYF
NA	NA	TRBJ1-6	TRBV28	TGTGCCAGCAGTTTAAGTCAAGGGGCGAATTCACCCCTCCACTTT	CASSLSQGANSPLHF
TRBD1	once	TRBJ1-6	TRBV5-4	TGTGCCAGCAGCTCCCGGGACAGGGGGCGTTCACCCCTCCACTTT	CASSSRDRGRSPLHF
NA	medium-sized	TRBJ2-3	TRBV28	TGTGCCAGCAGTTTGGCTAGCGGCACAGATACGCAGTATTTT	CASSLASGTDTQYF
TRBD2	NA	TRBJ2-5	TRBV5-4	TGTGCCAGCAGCTTGGCCGGGAGGCGGGAGACCCAGTACTTC	CASSLAGRRETQYF
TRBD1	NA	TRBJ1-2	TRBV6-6	TGTGCCAGCAGTTACTACGACAGGGGATATGGCTACACCTTC	CASSYYDRGYGYTF
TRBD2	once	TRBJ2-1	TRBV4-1	TGCGCCAGCAGCCAAGCCCGGACTAGCGGGAGTATACCGAGCTCCTACAATGAGCAGTTCTTC	CASSQARTSGSIPSSYNEQFF
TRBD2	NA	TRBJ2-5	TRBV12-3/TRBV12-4	TGTGCCAGCAGTTCGAGCGGGACGGAGACCCAGTACTTC	CASSSSGTETQYF
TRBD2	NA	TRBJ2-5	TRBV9	TGTGCCAGCAGCGTACGGGCGGGAGGGCTGGAGACCCAGTACTTC	CASSVRAGGLETQYF
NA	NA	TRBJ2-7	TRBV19	TGTGCCAGTAGGGCAGGGGTTCAATACGAGCAGTACTTC	CASRAGVQYEQYF
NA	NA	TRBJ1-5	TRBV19	TGTGCCAGTAGTTTGGGCTGGCAGCCCCAGCATTTT	CASSLGWQPQHF
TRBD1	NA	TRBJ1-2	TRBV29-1	TGCAGCGTTGATTCAGGGGGATTAAGTGGCTACACCTTC	CSVDSGGLSGYTF
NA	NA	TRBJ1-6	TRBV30	TGTGCCTGGAGTGTAGACAGCCGGAATTCACCCCTCCACTTT	CAWSVDSRNSPLHF
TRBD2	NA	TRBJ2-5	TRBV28	TGTGCCAGCAGTCCCTCGCTAGCGGGAGGGAGGAGGCAAGAGACCCAGTACTTC	CASSPSLAGGRRQETQYF
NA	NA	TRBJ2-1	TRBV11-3	TGTGCCAGCAGCCACCCTGGGGGCGATGAGCAGTTCTTC	CASSHPGGDEQFF
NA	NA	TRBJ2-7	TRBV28	TGTGCCAGCAGCCCCTGGGGCAGGGGAGGGACGGTGCAGTACTTC	CASSPWGRGGTVQYF
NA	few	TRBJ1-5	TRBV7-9	TGTGCCAGCAGCCCCAGGGGTGGCCAGCCCCAGCATTTT	CASSPRGGQPQHF
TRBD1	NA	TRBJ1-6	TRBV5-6	TGTGCCAGCAGCTCGACAGGGTTGGAGTCACCCCTCCACTTT	CASSSTGLESPLHF
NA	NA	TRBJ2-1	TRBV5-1	TGCGCCAGCAGCGGGGGACTCGGACCCGGGGATGAGCAGTTCTTC	CASSGGLGPGDEQFF
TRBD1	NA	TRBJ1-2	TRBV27	TGTGCCAGCAGTTTAAAGGGGACAGGCCCTTATGGCTACACCTTC	CASSLKGTGPYGYTF
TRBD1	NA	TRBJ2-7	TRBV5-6	TGTGCCAGCAGCTTGGCTGGGACAGGGGGCTACGAGCAGTACTTC	CASSLAGTGGYEQYF
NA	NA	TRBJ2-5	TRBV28	TGTGCCAGCAGTTTAGGGGGGGCCGGAGAGACCCAGTACTTC	CASSLGGAGETQYF
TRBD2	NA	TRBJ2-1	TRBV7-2	TGTGCCAGCAGCTCCCCGACTAGCGGGTCCTCCTACAATGAGCAGTTCTTC	CASSSPTSGSSYNEQFF
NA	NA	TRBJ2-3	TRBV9	TGTGCCAGCAGCAGCTCCGGGGTCACAGATACGCAGTATTTT	CASSSSGVTDTQYF
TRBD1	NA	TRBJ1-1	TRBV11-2	TGTGCCAGCAGCTTAGTTTGGCCACCAGGGGACAGGGACCCTGAAGCTTTCTTT	CASSLVWPPGDRDPEAFF
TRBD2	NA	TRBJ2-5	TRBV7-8	TGTGCCAGCAGCTTATCTCGGGGGGAGGGTGGAGAGACCCAGTACTTC	CASSLSRGEGGETQYF
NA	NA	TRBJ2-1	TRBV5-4	TGTGCCAGCAGCTTGGGGGGAAGTATGGATGTTAGCGAGGGGTTCTTC	CASSLGGSMDVSEGFF
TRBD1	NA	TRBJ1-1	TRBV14	TGTGCCAGCAGCCCGACTGGACAGGGGATCACTGAAGCTTTCTTT	CASSPTGQGITEAFF
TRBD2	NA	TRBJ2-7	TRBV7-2	TGTGCCAGCAGCTACAGAGCGGGACTAGGGACCTACGAGCAGTACTTC	CASSYRAGLGTYEQYF
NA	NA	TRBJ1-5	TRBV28	TGTGCCAGCAGGTCCAGTCTAGGCAATCAGCCCCAGCATTTT	CASRSSLGNQPQHF
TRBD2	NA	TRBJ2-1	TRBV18	TGTGCCAGCTCACCGGCTGCGGGAGGTATCAATGAGCAGTTCTTC	CASSPAAGGINEQFF
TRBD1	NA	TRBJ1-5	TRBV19	TGTGCCAGTACCAACCCGGGGACAGGGGGGATTAATCAGCCCCAGCATTTT	CASTNPGTGGINQPQHF
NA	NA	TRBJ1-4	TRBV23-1	TGCGCCAGACTCCAGCGGGAAGGGAAAAACGAAAAACTGTTTTTT	CARLQREGKNEKLFF
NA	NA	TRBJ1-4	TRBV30	TGTGCCTGGAGTGTAGGGGGACAATTCGAGTTCTTAGAAAAACTGTTTTTT	CAWSVGGQFEFLEKLFF
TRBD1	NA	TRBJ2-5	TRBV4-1	TGCGCCAGCAGCCAAGGGACAGGGGCGAAGGAGACCCAGTACTTC	CASSQGTGAKETQYF
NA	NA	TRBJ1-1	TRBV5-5	TGTGCCAGCAGCGGCATGTACAGAGATGAAGCTTTCTTT	CASSGMYRDEAFF
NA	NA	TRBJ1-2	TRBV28	TGTGCCAGCAGTTTAGGAGGGCGGGGAAGGGGCTATGGCTACACCTTC	CASSLGGRGRGYGYTF
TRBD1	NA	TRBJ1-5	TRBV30	TGTGCCTGGAGTTTACAGGGGGAGTTTAGAAGCAATCAGCCCCAGCATTTT	CAWSLQGEFRSNQPQHF